The clone carrying this T cell receptor beta chain appeared many times. What it binds is not known. TCRdb called the 5' RACE reads again in MiXCR, with one record for every CDR3 protein. This table has roughly 68,000 distinct CDR3 sequences, over 6% appearing once. The data are from a study of T cells after yellow fever vaccination. Regarding the study as a whole: Boosting was followed by the reappearance of most primary-vaccination clones (roughly 95% CD4, about 89% CD8). Of the clonotypes, a small share occurred in both CD4 and CD8 compartments. Although the secondary response was weaker, it peaked faster, at day 5 versus 15. From the bulk population, abundant clonotypes could contaminate and appear within FACS-sorted repertoires.

The CDR3 spans 16 residues. V shed 4 bases and J shed 0 bases, with 14 bases lying between them. Looked up from germline, CDR1 is SGHTA and CDR2 is FQGNSA. The TCR sequence derives from a man between 18 and 35 years old who received the YFV17D yellow fever vaccine. Sequencing was performed on CD8+ T cells sorted from PBMCs, taken 35 to 50 days after the first yellow fever vaccination. The rearrangement joins TRBV7-2 to TRBJ2-3, with a tentative D call TRBD2 (6 bases). The chain's CDR3 is CASSSVLAPSTDTQYF. Here the CDR3 DNA reads TGTGCCAGCAGCTCCGTTCTAGCGCCGAGCACAGATACGCAGTATTTT.